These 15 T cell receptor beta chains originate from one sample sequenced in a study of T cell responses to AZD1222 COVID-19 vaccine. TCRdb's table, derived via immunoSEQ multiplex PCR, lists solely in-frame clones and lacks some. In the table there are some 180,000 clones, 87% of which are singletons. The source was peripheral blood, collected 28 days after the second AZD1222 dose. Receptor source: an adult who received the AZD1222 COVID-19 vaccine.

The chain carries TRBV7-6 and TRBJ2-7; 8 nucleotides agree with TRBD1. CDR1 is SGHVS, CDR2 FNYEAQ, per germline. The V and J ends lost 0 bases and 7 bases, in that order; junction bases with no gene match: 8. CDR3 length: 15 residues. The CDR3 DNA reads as TGTGCCAGCAGCTTAGCGCAGCAGGGGGCGCGGGAGCAGTACTTC. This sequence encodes CASSLAQQGAREQYF.

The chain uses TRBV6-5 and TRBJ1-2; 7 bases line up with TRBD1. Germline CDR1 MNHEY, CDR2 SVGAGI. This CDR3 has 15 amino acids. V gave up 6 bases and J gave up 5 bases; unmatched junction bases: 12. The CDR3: CASSPADRTIYGYTF. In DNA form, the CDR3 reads TGTGCCAGCAGCCCCGCGGACAGGACGATATATGGCTACACCTTC.

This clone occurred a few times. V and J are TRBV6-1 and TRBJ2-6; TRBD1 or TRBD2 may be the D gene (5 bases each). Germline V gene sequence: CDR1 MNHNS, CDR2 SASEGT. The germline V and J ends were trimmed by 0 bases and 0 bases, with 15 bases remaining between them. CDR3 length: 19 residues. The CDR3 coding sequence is TGTGCCAGCAGTGAAGCGGGGGTTTACCCTATCTCTGGGGCCAACGTCCTGACTTTC. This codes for CASSEAGVYPISGANVLTF.

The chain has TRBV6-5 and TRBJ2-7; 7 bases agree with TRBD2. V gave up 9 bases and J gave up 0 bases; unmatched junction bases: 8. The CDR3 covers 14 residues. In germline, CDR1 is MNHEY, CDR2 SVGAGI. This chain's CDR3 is CASTLGGSSYEQYF. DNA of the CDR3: TGTGCCAGTACTTTGGGGGGGAGCTCCTACGAGCAGTACTTC.

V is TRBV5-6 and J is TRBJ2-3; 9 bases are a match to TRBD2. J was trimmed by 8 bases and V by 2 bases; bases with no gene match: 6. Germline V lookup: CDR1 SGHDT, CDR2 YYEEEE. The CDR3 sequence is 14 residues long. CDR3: CASSFGGGAGTQYF. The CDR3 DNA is TGTGCCAGCAGCTTTGGCGGGGGGGCCGGTACGCAGTATTTT. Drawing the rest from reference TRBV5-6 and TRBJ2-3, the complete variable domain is DAGVTQSPTHLIKTRGQQVTLRCSPKSGHDTVSWYQQALGQGPQFIFQYYEEEERQRGNFPDRFSGHQFPNYSSELNVNALLLGDSALYLCASSFGGGAGTQYFGPGTRLTVL.

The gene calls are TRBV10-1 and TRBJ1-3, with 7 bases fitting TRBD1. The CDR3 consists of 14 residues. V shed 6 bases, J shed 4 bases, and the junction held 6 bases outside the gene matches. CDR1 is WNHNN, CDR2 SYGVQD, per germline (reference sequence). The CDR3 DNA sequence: TGCGCCAGCAGCGGACCGGGACAGGGAAACACCATATATTTT. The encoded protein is CASSGPGQGNTIYF.

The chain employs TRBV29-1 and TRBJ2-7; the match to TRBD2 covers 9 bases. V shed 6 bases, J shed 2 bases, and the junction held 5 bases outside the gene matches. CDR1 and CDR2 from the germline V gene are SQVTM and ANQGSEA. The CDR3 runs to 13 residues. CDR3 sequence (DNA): TGCAGCGTCCGTAGCGGGGGAGCCTACGAGCAGTACTTC. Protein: CSVRSGGAYEQYF.

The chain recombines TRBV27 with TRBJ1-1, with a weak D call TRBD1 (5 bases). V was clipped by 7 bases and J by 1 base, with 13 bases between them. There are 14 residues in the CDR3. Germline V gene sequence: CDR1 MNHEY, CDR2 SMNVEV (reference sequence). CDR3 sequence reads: CASKWDGRNTEAFF. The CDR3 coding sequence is TGTGCCAGCAAATGGGACGGACGGAACACTGAAGCTTTCTTT.

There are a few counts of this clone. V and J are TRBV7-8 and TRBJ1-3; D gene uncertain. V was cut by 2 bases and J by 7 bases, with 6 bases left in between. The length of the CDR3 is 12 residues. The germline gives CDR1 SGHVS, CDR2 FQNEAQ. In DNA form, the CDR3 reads TGTGCCAGCAGCTTATTTGCGAACACCATATATTTT. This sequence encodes CASSLFANTIYF. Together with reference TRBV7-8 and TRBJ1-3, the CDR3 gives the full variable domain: GAGVSQSPRYKVAKRGQDVALRCDPISGHVSLFWYQQALGQGPEFLTYFQNEAQLDKSGLPSDRFFAERPEGSVSTLKIQRTQQEDSAVYLCASSLFANTIYFGEGSWLTVV.

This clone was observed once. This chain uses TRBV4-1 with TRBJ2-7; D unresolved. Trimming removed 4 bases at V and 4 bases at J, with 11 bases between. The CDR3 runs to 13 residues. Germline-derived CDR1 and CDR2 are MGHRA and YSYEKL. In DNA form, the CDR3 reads TGCGCCAGCAGCCCCTCGACGAGATACGAGCAGTACTTC. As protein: CASSPSTRYEQYF.

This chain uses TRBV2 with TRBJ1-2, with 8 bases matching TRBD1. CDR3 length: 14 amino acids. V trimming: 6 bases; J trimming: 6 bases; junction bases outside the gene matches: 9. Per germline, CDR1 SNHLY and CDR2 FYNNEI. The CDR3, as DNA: TGTGCCAGCAGCCCAACCGGACAGGGACATGGCTACACCTTC. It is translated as CASSPTGQGHGYTF.

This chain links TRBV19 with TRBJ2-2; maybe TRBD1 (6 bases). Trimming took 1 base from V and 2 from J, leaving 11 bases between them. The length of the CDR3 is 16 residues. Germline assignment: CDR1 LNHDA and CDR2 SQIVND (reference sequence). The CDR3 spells CASSIGAGVNTGELFF. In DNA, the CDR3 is TGTGCCAGTAGTATAGGGGCAGGGGTAAACACCGGGGAGCTGTTTTTT.

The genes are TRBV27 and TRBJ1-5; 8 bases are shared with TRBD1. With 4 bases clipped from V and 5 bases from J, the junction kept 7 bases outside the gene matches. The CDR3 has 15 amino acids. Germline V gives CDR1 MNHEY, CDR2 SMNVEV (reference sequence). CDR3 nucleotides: TGTGCCAGCAGTTCCCAAGGGACAGGATATCAGCCCCAGCATTTT. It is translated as CASSSQGTGYQPQHF.

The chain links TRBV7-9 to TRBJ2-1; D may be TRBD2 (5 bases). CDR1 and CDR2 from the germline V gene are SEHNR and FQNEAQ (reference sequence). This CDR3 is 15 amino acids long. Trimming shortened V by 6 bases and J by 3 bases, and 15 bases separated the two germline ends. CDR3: CASSPAAPHYNEQFF. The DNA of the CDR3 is TGTGCCAGCAGTCCAGCGGCTCCTCACTACAATGAGCAGTTCTTC.

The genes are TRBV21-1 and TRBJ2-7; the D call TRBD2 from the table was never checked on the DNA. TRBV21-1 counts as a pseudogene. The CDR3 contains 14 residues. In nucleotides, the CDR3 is TGTGCCAGCAGCATGGTCGCGGGGTCCTACGAGCAGTACTTC. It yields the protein CASSMVAGSYEQYF.